This TCR beta chain was captured in a study of blood T cell repertoires in COVID-19. The overall study: Samples taken during acute and convalescent COVID-19 were collected in the United States, Italy and Spain.

The CDR3 sequence is 13 residues long. From germline, CDR1 is SQVTM and CDR2 ANQGSEA. J gave up 2 bases and V 5 bases, and 2 bases lay outside the gene matches. Authors' analysis steps: Nucleated cell counts were estimated from reference gene primer amplification. The data were produced by immunoSEQ multiplex PCR, yet TCRdb's version contains in-frame clones alone and is incomplete. V and J calls and clone size are as listed in that table; D and trimming were resolved from the DNA. The sample records 230,000 or so clones, roughly 80% being singletons. V and J are TRBV29-1 and TRBJ2-2; 7 bases agree with TRBD2. The TCR originated in a human donor in a cohort sampled during active COVID-19. The sequencing sample was made of peripheral blood. The CDR3 spells CSVSGANTGELFF. CDR3 coding DNA: TGCAGCGTTAGCGGGGCAAACACCGGGGAGCTGTTTTTT.